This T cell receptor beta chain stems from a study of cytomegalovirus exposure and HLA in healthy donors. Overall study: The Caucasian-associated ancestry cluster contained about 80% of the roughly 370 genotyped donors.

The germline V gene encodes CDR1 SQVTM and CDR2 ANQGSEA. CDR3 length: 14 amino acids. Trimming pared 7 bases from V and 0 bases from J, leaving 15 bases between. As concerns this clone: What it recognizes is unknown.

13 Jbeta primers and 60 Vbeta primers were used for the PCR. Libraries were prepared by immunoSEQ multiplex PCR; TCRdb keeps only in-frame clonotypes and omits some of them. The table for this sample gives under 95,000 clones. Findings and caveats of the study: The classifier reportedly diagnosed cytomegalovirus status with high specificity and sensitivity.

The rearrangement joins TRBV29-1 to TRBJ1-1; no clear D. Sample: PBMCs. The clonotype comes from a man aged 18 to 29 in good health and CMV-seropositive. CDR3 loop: CSGSESGLNTEAFF. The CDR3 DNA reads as TGCAGCGGTTCGGAAAGCGGGCTGAACACTGAAGCTTTCTTT.